The 8 T cell receptor beta chains reported below all come from one sample, sequenced in a study of blood T cell repertoires in COVID-19. Method: immunoSEQ multiplex PCR; TCRdb's copy keeps in-frame clones and lacks some. The sample carries under 450,000 clones, more than 85% recorded once. The sequencing sample was made of PBMCs or T cells enriched from blood (not recorded which). These receptors were collected from a woman in her thirties or forties who had been exposed to COVID-19.

The chain links TRBV5-1 to TRBJ1-4; D uncertain. This CDR3 comprises 17 residues. Germline V gives CDR1 SGHRS, CDR2 YFSETQ. Trimming left V 0 bases short and J 8 bases short, with 20 bases between. CDR3 amino acids: CASSLAFGVGLGEKLFF. The CDR3 DNA is TGCGCCAGCAGCTTGGCATTCGGGGTAGGGCTTGGGGAAAAACTGTTTTTT.

This clone was seen once. The gene calls are TRBV9 and TRBJ2-1; 9 positions agree with TRBD2. Looked up from germline, CDR1 is SGDLS and CDR2 is YYNGEE. J was trimmed by 4 bases and V by 0 bases; bases with no gene match: 2. The CDR3 is 15 residues long. DNA for the CDR3: TGTGCCAGCAGCGTAGCTGGACTAGCGTACAATGAGCAGTTCTTC. As protein: CASSVAGLAYNEQFF.

This sequence joins TRBV5-1 and TRBJ1-1; a weak D match, TRBD1 (5 bases). Looked up from germline, CDR1 is SGHRS and CDR2 is YFSETQ. Deletions cut 4 bases from V and 4 bases from J, with 11 bases between. The CDR3 length is 13 residues. CDR3 sequence: CASSPQGGTEAFF. The CDR3 bases are TGCGCCAGCAGCCCCCAGGGTGGCACTGAAGCTTTCTTT.

The chain has TRBV27 and TRBJ2-2, with 13 nucleotides matching TRBD2. The CDR3 length is 17 residues. The V and J ends lost 2 bases and 5 bases, in that order; junction bases with no gene match: 5. CDR1 and CDR2 from the germline V gene are MNHEY and SMNVEV (reference sequence). Here the CDR3 DNA reads TGTGCCAGCAGTTTAGAGGGACTAGCGGGGAGAACCGGGGAGCTGTTTTTT. Translation gives CASSLEGLAGRTGELFF.

The V gene is TRBV5-1, the J gene TRBJ2-7; 7 nucleotides line up with TRBD1. The CDR3 length is 15 residues. The junction had 8 bases not matched to a gene; V was cut back by 4 bases and J by 1 base. CDR1 and CDR2 from the germline V gene are SGHRS and YFSETQ. For the CDR3, the DNA is TGCGCCAGCAGCCAGGGACAGATTGCTTCCTACGAGCAGTACTTC. As protein: CASSQGQIASYEQYF.

This rearrangement joins TRBV30 to TRBJ1-6; TRBD1 matches 7 bases. Germline-derived CDR1 and CDR2 are GTSNPN and SVGIG (reference sequence). This CDR3 spans 18 amino acids. With V trimmed by 0 bases and J by 0 bases, 8 bases remained unmatched. Written as DNA, the CDR3 is TGTGCCTGGAGTGTCCCGGGACAGAAGAGCTCCTATAATTCACCCCTCCACTTT. Translation: CAWSVPGQKSSYNSPLHF.

The chain employs TRBV7-2 and TRBJ2-1; D perhaps matches TRBD1 (6 bases). The V end lost 1 base, the J end lost 2 bases, and 6 bases lay between the germline ends. CDR1 is SGHTA and CDR2 is FQGNSA in the germline V gene. The CDR3 has 14 amino acids. The CDR3 sequence: CASSLGDTYNEQFF. The CDR3 DNA reads as TGTGCCAGCAGCTTAGGGGACACCTACAATGAGCAGTTCTTC. Looking up the rest from reference TRBV7-2 and TRBJ2-1 gives the full variable domain: GAGVSQSPSNKVTEKGKDVELRCDPISGHTALYWYRQSLGQGLEFLIYFQGNSAPDKSGLPSDRFSAERTGGSVSTLTIQRTQQEDSAVYLCASSLGDTYNEQFFGPGTRLTVL.

The chain couples TRBV18 to TRBJ1-2; D gene unclear. The ends were cut back, 2 bases at V and 2 bases at J, with 6 bases in the middle. The CDR3 runs 13 residues. Germline CDR1 reads KGHSH; CDR2 reads LQKENI. In DNA form, the CDR3 reads TGTGCCAGCTCACCAGAGGCCAACTATGGCTACACCTTC. Protein sequence: CASSPEANYGYTF.